This entry features one T cell receptor beta chain sequence. It has no known antigen specificity. Relative to the germline gene, one junction end is altered; a read error may explain this. Whole blood was collected in K2EDTA tubes by collaborating institutions according to the institutions' own protocols. For TCRbeta analysis, collaborators shipped samples as frozen whole blood, isolated PBMCs, or DNA extracted from either of those sample types. The data stem from a study of blood T cell repertoires in COVID-19 (TCRdb year 2020). Describing the broader study: Samples from collaborators originated in the United States, Italy and Spain and spanned both the acute and convalescent phases of COVID-19. The prospective study material was composed of cDNA or gDNA derived from T cells, B-cell-depleted T cells, or PBMCs. The dataset comprised deeply sampled blood TCRbeta repertoires from subjects exposed to, actively infected with, or recovered from COVID-19. The repertoires were released in a freely available public database intended as a resource for research on the immune response to SARS-CoV-2. The samples were drawn from the first 160 participants of the ongoing ImmuneRACE study and from 1,254 subjects provided by 6 global collaborators. The sample metadata nearly always contained a de-identified subject ID, COVID-19 status, age in years and sex. Where available, HLA class I and class II types were taken from metadata supplied by the sample provider and were not determined by assay-based typing. General conclusions and limits of the study: Clinical and demographic metadata were provided uncurated, with the amount varying by source and participant.

TCRbeta CDR3 regions were amplified from genomic DNA by means of the immunoSEQ Assay, a bias-controlled multiplex PCR. In the original analysis: The number of nucleated cells in each sample was estimated from the amplification of reference gene primers within the assay. Sequence reads were collapsed and filtered to measure the absolute abundance of every unique TCRbeta CDR3 rearrangement. For each sample, productive Simpson clonality was calculated as the square root of Simpson's diversity index across productive rearrangements. This immuneACCESS table, as held by TCRdb, lists in-frame sequences with V and J called but not all clones. Of the missing ones, under half trace to an unresolved V gene in checked studies; the others have no known cause. V and J calls plus clone size are reproduced from that table; the DNA served to infer D and trimming. This sample lists more than 95,000 clones; roughly four fifths were detected once. The ten top clones hold around 5.5% of the sample.

Via the germline V gene, CDR1 is SGHDT and CDR2 YYEEEE. The CDR3 goes from the cysteine to the phenylalanine over 13 residues. The entry retains the CDR3 DNA only, 39 bases that are in frame from base 1. Material for sequencing was peripheral blood. The TCR was taken from a man aged 60 to 69 with acute or convalescent COVID-19. The chain uses TRBV5-6 and TRBJ1-2, with no reliable assignment of the D segment. DNA sequence: TGTGCCAGCAGCTTGTATGGGCGCGATACGCTCTTTTTC. This encodes CASSLYGRDTLFF.